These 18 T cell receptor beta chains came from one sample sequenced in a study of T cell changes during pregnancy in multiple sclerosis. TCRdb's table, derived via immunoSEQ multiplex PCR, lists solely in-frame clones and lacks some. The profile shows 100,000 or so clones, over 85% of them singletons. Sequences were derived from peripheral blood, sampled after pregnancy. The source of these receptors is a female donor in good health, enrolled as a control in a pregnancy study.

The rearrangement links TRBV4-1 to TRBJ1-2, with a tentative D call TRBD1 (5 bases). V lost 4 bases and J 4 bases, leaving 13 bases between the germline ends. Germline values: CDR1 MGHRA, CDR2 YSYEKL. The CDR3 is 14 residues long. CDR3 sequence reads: CASSLWQGSYGYTF. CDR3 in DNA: TGCGCCAGCAGCCTCTGGCAGGGAAGCTATGGCTACACCTTC.

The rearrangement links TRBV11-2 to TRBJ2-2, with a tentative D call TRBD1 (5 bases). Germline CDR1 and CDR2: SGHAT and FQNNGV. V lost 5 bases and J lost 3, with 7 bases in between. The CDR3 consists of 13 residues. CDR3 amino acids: CASSPGYTGELFF. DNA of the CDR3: TGTGCCAGCAGCCCAGGGTACACCGGGGAGCTGTTTTTT.

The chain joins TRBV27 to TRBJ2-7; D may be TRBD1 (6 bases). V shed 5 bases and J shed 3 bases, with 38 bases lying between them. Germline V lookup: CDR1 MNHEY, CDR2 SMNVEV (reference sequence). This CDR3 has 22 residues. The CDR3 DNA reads TGTGCCAGCAGTCCACTCCCCGGGACACCAGTAATTAGGCCGATCATCTACTACGAGCAGTACTTC. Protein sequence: CASSPLPGTPVIRPIIYYEQYF.

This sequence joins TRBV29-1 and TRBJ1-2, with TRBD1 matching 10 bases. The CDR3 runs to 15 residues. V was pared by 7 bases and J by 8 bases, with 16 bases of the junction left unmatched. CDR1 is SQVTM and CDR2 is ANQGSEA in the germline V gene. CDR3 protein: CSGGSGQGENQGYTF. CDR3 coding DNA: TGCAGCGGTGGGAGCGGACAGGGGGAAAATCAGGGCTACACCTTC. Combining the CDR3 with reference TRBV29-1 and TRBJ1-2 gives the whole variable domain SAVISQKPSRDICQRGTSLTIQCQVDSQVTMMFWYRQQPGQSLTLIATANQGSEATYESGFVIDKFPISRPNLTFSTLTVSNMSPEDSSIYLCSGGSGQGENQGYTFGSGTRLTVV.

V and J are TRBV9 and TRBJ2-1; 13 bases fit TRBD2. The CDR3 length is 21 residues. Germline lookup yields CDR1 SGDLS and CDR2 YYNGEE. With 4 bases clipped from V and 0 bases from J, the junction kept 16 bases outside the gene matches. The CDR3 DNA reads TGTGCCAGCAGCTACCAACCAGCTACTAGCGGGAGGGCCCCCTCCTACAATGAGCAGTTCTTC. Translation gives CASSYQPATSGRAPSYNEQFF.

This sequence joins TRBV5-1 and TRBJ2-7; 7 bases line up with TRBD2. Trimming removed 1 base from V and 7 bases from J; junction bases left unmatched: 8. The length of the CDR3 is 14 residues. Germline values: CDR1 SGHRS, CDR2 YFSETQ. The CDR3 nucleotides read TGCGCCAGCAGCTTGCGGGCGGGAGCTGGTGAGCAGTACTTC. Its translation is CASSLRAGAGEQYF. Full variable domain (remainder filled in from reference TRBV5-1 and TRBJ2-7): KAGVTQTPRYLIKTRGQQVTLSCSPISGHRSVSWYQQTPGQGLQFLFEYFSETQRNKGNFPGRFSGRQFSNSRSEMNVSTLELGDSALYLCASSLRAGAGEQYFGPGTRLTVT.

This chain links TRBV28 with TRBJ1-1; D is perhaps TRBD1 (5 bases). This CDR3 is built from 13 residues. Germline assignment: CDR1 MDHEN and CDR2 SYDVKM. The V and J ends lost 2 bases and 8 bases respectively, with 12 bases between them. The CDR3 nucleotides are TGTGCCAGCAGTTTAAGGGACGGGAGAGAAGCTTTCTTT. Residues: CASSLRDGREAFF.

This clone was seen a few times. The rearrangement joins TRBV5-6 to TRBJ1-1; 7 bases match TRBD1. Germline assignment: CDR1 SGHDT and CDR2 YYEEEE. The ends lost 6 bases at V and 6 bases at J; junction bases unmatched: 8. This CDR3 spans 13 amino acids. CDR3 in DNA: TGTGCCAGCAAGCACCGGGACAGAGCTGAAGCTTTCTTT. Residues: CASKHRDRAEAFF.

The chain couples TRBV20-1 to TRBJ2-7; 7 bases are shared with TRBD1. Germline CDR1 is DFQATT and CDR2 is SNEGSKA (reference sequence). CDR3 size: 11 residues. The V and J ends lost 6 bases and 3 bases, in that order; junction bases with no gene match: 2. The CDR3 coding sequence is TGCAGTGCATGGACAGGCTACGAGCAGTACTTC. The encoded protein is CSAWTGYEQYF.

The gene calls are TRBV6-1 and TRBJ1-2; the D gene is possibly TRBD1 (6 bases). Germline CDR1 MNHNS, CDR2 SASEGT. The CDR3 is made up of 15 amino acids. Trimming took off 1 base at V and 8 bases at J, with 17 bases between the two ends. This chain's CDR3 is CASSEDWGGIGGYTF. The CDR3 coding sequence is TGTGCCAGCAGTGAAGATTGGGGGGGCATTGGAGGCTACACCTTC.

CDR3 loop: CASSIQGAGANVLTF. DNA of the CDR3: TGTGCCAGCAGTATACAGGGAGCTGGGGCCAACGTCCTGACTTTC. The chain carries TRBV6-6 and TRBJ2-6, with a possible D match to TRBD1 (6 bases). Germline loops: CDR1 MNHNY, CDR2 SVGAGI (reference sequence). The CDR3 covers 15 residues. Trimming shortened V by 5 bases and J by 2 bases, and 10 bases separated the two germline ends.

Here the CDR3 DNA reads TGTGCCAGTAGTATAGAGCCGATACTGGATGGCTACACCTTC. Translating gives CASSIEPILDGYTF. The chain carries TRBV19 and TRBJ1-2, with D hard to call. The germline CDR1 and CDR2 sequences are LNHDA and SQIVND (reference sequence). V was pared by 0 bases and J by 6 bases, with 11 bases between. CDR3 size: 14 residues.

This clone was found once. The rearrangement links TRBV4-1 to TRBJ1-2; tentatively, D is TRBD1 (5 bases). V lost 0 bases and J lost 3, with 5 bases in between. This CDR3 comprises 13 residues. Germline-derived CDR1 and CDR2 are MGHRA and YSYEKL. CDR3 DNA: TGCGCCAGCAGCCAAGACAGGGACTATGGCTACACCTTC. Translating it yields CASSQDRDYGYTF.

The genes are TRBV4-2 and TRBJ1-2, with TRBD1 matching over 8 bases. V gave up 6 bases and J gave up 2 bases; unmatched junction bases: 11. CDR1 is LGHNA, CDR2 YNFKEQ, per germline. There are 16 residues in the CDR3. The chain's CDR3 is CASSLHGGQANYGYTF. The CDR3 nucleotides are TGTGCCAGCAGTCTCCACGGGGGACAGGCGAACTATGGCTACACCTTC.

This CDR3 is CASSVRTGVVTEAFF. In DNA form, the CDR3 reads TGTGCCAGCAGCGTACGGACAGGAGTGGTCACTGAAGCTTTCTTT. This rearrangement joins TRBV14 to TRBJ1-1; 7 positions agree with TRBD1. Germline-derived CDR1 and CDR2 are SGHDN and FVKESK. J lost 4 bases, V lost 5 bases, and 10 bases had no gene match. The CDR3 covers 15 residues. The full variable domain, in which reference TRBV14 and TRBJ1-1 provide the parts outside the CDR3, is EAGVTQFPSHSVIEKGQTVTLRCDPISGHDNLYWYRRVMGKEIKFLLHFVKESKQDESGMPNNRFLAERTGGTYSTLKVQPAELEDSGVYFCASSVRTGVVTEAFFGQGTRLTVV.

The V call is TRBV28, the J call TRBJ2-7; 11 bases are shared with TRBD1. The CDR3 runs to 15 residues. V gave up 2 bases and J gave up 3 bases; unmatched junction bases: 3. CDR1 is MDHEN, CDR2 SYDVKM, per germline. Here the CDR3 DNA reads TGTGCCAGCAGTTTACCGGGACAGGGGGGCTACGAGCAGTACTTC. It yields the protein CASSLPGQGGYEQYF.

This chain's CDR3 is CASSLIGDSNQPQHF. Here the CDR3 DNA reads TGTGCCAGCAGTTTAATCGGAGATAGCAATCAGCCCCAGCATTTT. The chain joins TRBV27 to TRBJ1-5; D remains ambiguous. V was clipped by 2 bases and J by 0 bases, with 8 bases between them. The CDR3 is made up of 15 amino acids. Per the germline V gene, CDR1 is MNHEY and CDR2 is SMNVEV (reference sequence).

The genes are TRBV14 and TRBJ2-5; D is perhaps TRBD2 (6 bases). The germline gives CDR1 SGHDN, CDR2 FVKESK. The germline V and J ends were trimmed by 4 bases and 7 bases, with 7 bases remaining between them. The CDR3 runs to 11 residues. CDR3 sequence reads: CASSPGVTQYF. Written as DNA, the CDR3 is TGTGCCAGCAGCCCGGGGGTGACCCAGTACTTC.